The 30 T cell receptor beta chains reported below all come from one sample, sequenced in a study of T cell clusters in autoimmune cytopenias. TRB was amplified by touch-down multiplex PCR, primer pools A and B combined. TCRdb re-called the multiplex PCR reads and shows each CDR3 protein once, DNA omitted. This specimen shows a few thousand distinct CDR3 sequences; the ten leading clones hold approximately 20%. Each sample's input was around 250 ng genomic DNA, roughly 40,000 genome equivalents. Sequences were obtained from peripheral blood. These receptors all stem from a human donor with an autoimmune cytopenia or autoimmune hepatitis (not recorded which).

This sequence joins TRBV2 and TRBJ1-2; TCRdb returns TRBD1, unconfirmable since there is no DNA. Germline CDR1 and CDR2: SNHLY and FYNNEI. The CDR3 is 14 amino acids. Here the CDR3 reads CASSDGQGPGGYTF.

This clonotype registers medium-sized by frequency. The chain is built from TRBV5-1 and TRBJ1-1; TCRdb names TRBD1, which stays unverified in the absence of DNA. This CDR3 is 15 amino acids long. CDR1 SGHRS and CDR2 YFSETQ come from the germline V gene. This CDR3 is CASSPGGGLNTEAFF.

By frequency, this clonotype is medium-sized (0.01 to 0.1%). The genes are TRBV20-1 and TRBJ2-3; TCRdb gives TRBD2 as the D gene, but with no DNA this cannot be confirmed. CDR1 DFQATT and CDR2 SNEGSKA come from the germline V gene (reference sequence). This CDR3 has 12 amino acids. CDR3 residues: CSASGSADTQYF.

By frequency, this clonotype registers medium-sized. The rearrangement links TRBV27 to TRBJ2-7; the D call from TCRdb, TRBD1, cannot be confirmed without DNA. CDR3 size: 18 residues. Looked up from germline, CDR1 is MNHEY and CDR2 is SMNVEV (reference sequence). The CDR3: CASSLRPVGQGVYYEQYF.

This chain links TRBV20-1 with TRBJ2-5; the D call of TRBD1 rests on TCRdb alone, since no DNA is present to check it. The germline V gene has CDR1 DFQATT and CDR2 SNEGSKA (reference sequence). The CDR3 spans 19 residues. CDR3 protein: CSARDPSGGYIIMQETQYF.

This clonotype is deemed medium-sized by its frequency. The chain recombines TRBV11-2 with TRBJ1-4; TCRdb's D call, TRBD1, is unchecked because there is no DNA. Germline lookup yields CDR1 SGHAT and CDR2 FQNNGV. The CDR3 contains 15 residues. CDR3 sequence: CASRPQGPTNEKLFF.

Its frequency marks this clonotype as medium-sized. The chain joins TRBV7-9 to TRBJ2-7. Germline values: CDR1 SEHNR, CDR2 FQNEAQ (reference sequence). CDR3 length equals 15 residues. CDR3 amino acids: CASSLASGSTYEQYF.

V usage is TRBV11-2 and J usage is TRBJ2-3. Germline V gene lookup returns CDR1 SGHAT and CDR2 FQNNGV. This CDR3 is built from 15 residues. The CDR3 here is CASSLQWSPTDTQYF.

This sequence joins TRBV6-2 or TRBV6-3 and TRBJ2-7; TCRdb reports TRBD1, a call that lacks DNA to check it against. The CDR3 spans 14 residues. Per germline, CDR1 MNHEY and CDR2 SVGEGT. The CDR3 spells CASSASGRGYEQYF.

The J gene is TRBJ2-3, the V gene TRBV11-2; checking the TCRdb D call of TRBD2 is not possible without DNA. CDR1 is SGHAT and CDR2 is FQNNGV in the germline V gene. The CDR3 has 15 amino acids. CDR3 amino acids: CASRLGALHTDTQYF.

This clonotype is identified as medium-sized from frequency. The chain recombines TRBV11-2 with TRBJ2-3; with no DNA, the TCRdb D assignment of TRBD2 cannot be verified. Germline values: CDR1 SGHAT, CDR2 FQNNGV. The CDR3 sequence is 16 residues long. CDR3 protein: CASSFEGGGASDTQYF.

The gene calls are TRBV20-1 and TRBJ1-4. CDR1 and CDR2 from the germline V gene are DFQATT and SNEGSKA (reference sequence). The CDR3 contains 14 residues. CDR3 sequence reads: CSASTELANEKLFF.

This clonotype is medium-sized by frequency. The J gene is TRBJ2-1, the V gene TRBV29-1. The CDR3 sequence is 15 residues long. Germline CDR1 is SQVTM and CDR2 is ANQGSEA. The CDR3 loop is CSVERLASSYNEQFF.

J is TRBJ2-1 and V is TRBV6-2 or TRBV6-3; the D gene TCRdb calls, TRBD2, cannot be checked with no DNA. Germline V gives CDR1 MNHEY, CDR2 SVGEGT. There are 15 residues in the CDR3. Here the CDR3 reads CASSYPGLAGNEQFF.

The rearrangement links TRBV5-1 to TRBJ2-1. Germline assignment: CDR1 SGHRS and CDR2 YFSETQ. The CDR3 totals 11 residues. The CDR3 sequence: CASSLRDEQFF.

By frequency, this clonotype is medium-sized. V gene TRBV14 combines with J gene TRBJ2-7. CDR1 SGHDN and CDR2 FVKESK come from the germline V gene. The CDR3 is 15 residues long. The CDR3 is CASSQEPARHYEQYF.

This clonotype is classed as medium-sized by frequency. The V call is TRBV7-6, the J call TRBJ2-2; TCRdb's D call, TRBD1, is unchecked because there is no DNA. The CDR3 runs to 16 residues. From germline, CDR1 is SGHVS and CDR2 FNYEAQ. The CDR3 protein is CASSLAGTANTGELFF.

Judged by frequency, this clonotype is medium-sized. J is TRBJ2-3 and V is TRBV7-6; the D call of TRBD1 rests on TCRdb alone, since no DNA is present to check it. This CDR3 is built from 16 residues. Germline CDR1 SGHVS, CDR2 FNYEAQ. The CDR3 sequence: CASSLEGQGVPDTQYF.

This clonotype registers medium-sized (0.01 to 0.1%) by frequency. This chain links TRBV6-5 with TRBJ1-1; TCRdb's assignment of TRBD1 cannot be checked, as there is no DNA. Germline lookup yields CDR1 MNHEY and CDR2 SVGAGI. The length of the CDR3 is 17 residues. CDR3 protein: CASSTNPGQGAGTEAFF.

This clonotype shows up as medium-sized by frequency. The rearrangement links TRBV6-1 to TRBJ1-5; as DNA is missing, the TRBD1 call by TCRdb cannot be tested. Germline V gene data show CDR1 as MNHNS and CDR2 as SASEGT. The CDR3 is made up of 15 amino acids. The CDR3 loop is CASSEADSPYQPQHF.

The chain is built from TRBV5-1 and TRBJ2-6. The CDR3 is 15 amino acids. The germline gives CDR1 SGHRS, CDR2 YFSETQ. CDR3 amino acids: CASSLGGSGANVLTF.

This clonotype ranks as medium-sized in terms of frequency. J is TRBJ2-5 and V is TRBV7-3. Germline values: CDR1 SGHTA, CDR2 FQGTGA. The CDR3 is 13 residues long. The CDR3 loop is CASSLSGQETQYF.

This clonotype is deemed medium-sized by its frequency. The chain carries TRBV19 and TRBJ2-7; TCRdb outputs TRBD1, but without DNA this stays unchecked. The CDR3 consists of 16 residues. Germline CDR1 is LNHDA and CDR2 is SQIVND (reference sequence). This CDR3 reads CASSPQITTGSYEQYF.

The chain recombines TRBV5-1 with TRBJ2-3; TCRdb selects TRBD2, and the lack of DNA leaves this call unchecked. The V gene's germline CDR1 is SGHRS and CDR2 YFSETQ. This CDR3 region has 18 residues. CDR3 sequence reads: CASSTGLAGGLYKDTQYF.

J is TRBJ2-7 and V is TRBV10-3; TCRdb outputs TRBD2, but without DNA this stays unchecked. The CDR3 spans 15 residues. The germline CDR1 and CDR2 sequences are ENHRY and SYGVKD. CDR3 protein: CAITNNLGGGYEQYF.

This clonotype is classed as medium-sized by frequency. CDR3 sequence reads: CASSIVSLGTDTQYF. This chain joins TRBV19 and TRBJ2-3. Germline V gives CDR1 LNHDA, CDR2 SQIVND (reference sequence). The CDR3 runs to 15 residues.

This chain connects TRBV18 to TRBJ2-5; the D gene TCRdb calls, TRBD1, cannot be checked with no DNA. This CDR3 is 15 amino acids long. The germline V gene encodes CDR1 KGHSH and CDR2 LQKENI. CDR3 loop: CASSPSRQGVETQYF.

This clonotype ranks as medium-sized in terms of frequency. J is TRBJ1-2 and V is TRBV6-1. The CDR3 covers 13 residues. From germline, CDR1 is MNHNS and CDR2 SASEGT. CDR3 in amino acids: CASSEGANYGYTF.

The rearrangement joins TRBV11-2 to TRBJ2-1; TCRdb outputs TRBD1, but without DNA this stays unchecked. CDR1 is SGHAT and CDR2 is FQNNGV in the germline V gene. This CDR3 has 14 amino acids. CDR3 in amino acids: CATSEAGAYNEQFF.

The V gene is TRBV6-1, the J gene TRBJ2-6. The CDR3 has 15 amino acids. Per germline, CDR1 MNHNS and CDR2 SASEGT. The CDR3 reads CASSVPASKANVLTF.